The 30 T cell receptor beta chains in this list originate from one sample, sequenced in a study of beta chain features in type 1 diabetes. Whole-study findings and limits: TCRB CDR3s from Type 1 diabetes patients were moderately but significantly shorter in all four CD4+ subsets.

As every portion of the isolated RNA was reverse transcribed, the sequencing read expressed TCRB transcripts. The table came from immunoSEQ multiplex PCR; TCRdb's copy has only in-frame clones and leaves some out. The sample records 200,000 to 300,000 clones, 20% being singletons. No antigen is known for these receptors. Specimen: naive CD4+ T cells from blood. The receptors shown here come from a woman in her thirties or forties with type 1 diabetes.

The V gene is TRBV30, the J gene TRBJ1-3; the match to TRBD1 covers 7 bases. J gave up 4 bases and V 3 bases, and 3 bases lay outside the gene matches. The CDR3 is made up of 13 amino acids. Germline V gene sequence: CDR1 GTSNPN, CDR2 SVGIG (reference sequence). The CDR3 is CAWSAGQGNTIYF. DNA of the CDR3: TGTGCCTGGAGCGCGGGACAGGGAAACACCATATATTTT.

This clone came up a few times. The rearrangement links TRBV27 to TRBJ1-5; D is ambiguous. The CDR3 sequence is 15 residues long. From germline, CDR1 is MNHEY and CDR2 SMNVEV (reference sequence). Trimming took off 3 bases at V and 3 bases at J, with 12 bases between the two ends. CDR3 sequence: CASSFGRNNNQPQHF. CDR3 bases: TGTGCCAGCAGTTTTGGCAGAAACAACAATCAGCCCCAGCATTTT.

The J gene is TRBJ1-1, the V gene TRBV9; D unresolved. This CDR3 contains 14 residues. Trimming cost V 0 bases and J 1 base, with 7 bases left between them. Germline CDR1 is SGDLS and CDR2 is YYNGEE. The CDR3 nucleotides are TGTGCCAGCAGCGTAGATACAGCGAACACTGAAGCTTTCTTT. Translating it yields CASSVDTANTEAFF. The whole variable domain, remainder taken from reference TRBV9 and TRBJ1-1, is DSGVTQTPKHLITATGQRVTLRCSPRSGDLSVYWYQQSLDQGLQFLIQYYNGEERAKGNILERFSAQQFPDLHSELNLSSLELGDSALYFCASSVDTANTEAFFGQGTRLTVV.

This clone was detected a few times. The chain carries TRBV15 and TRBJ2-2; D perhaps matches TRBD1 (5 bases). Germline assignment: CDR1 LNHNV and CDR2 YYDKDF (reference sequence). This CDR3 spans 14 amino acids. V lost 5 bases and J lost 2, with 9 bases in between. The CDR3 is CATSGADNTGELFF. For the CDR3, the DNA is TGTGCCACCAGCGGGGCGGATAACACCGGGGAGCTGTTTTTT.

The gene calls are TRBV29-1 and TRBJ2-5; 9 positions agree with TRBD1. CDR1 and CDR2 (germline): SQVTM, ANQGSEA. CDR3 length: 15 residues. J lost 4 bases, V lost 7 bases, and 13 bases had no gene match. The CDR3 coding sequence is TGCAGCGGTGCGCTGGGGACAGGGCCGTCAGAGACCCAGTACTTC. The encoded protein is CSGALGTGPSETQYF.

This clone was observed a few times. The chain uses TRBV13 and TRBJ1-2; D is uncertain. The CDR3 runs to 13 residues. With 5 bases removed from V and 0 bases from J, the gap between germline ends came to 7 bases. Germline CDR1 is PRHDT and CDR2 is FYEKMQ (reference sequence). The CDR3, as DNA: TGTGCCAGCAGCCAGAACCCTAACTATGGCTACACCTTC. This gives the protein CASSQNPNYGYTF.

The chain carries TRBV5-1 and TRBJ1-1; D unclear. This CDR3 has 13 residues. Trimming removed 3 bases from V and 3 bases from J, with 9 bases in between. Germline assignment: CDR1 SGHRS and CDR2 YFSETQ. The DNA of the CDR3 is TGCGCCAGCAGCTGGACTGAGGACACTGAAGCTTTCTTT. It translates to CASSWTEDTEAFF. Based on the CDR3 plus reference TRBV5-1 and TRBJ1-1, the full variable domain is KAGVTQTPRYLIKTRGQQVTLSCSPISGHRSVSWYQQTPGQGLQFLFEYFSETQRNKGNFPGRFSGRQFSNSRSEMNVSTLELGDSALYLCASSWTEDTEAFFGQGTRLTVV.

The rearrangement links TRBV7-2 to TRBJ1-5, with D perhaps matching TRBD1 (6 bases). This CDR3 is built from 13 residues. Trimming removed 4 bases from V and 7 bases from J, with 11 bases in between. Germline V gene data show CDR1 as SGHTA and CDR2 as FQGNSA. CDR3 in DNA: TGTGCCAGCAGCTCCGCAGGGGTCCAGCCCCAGCATTTT. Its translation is CASSSAGVQPQHF.

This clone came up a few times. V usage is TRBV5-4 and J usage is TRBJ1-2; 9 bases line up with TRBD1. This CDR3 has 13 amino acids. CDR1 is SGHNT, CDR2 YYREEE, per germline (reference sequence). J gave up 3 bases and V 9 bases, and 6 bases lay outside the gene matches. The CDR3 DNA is TGTGCCATCCTCACAGGGGGCGACTATGGCTACACCTTC. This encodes CAILTGGDYGYTF. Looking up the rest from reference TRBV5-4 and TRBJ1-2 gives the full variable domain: ETGVTQSPTHLIKTRGQQVTLRCSSQSGHNTVSWYQQALGQGPQFIFQYYREEENGRGNFPPRFSGLQFPNYSSELNVNALELDDSALYLCAILTGGDYGYTFGSGTRLTVV.

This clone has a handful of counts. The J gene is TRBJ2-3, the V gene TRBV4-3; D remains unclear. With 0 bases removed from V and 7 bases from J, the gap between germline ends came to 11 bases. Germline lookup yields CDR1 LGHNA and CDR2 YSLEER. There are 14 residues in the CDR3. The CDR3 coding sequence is TGCGCCAGCAGCCAAGATCTGGCAGTGAATACGCAGTATTTT. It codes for CASSQDLAVNTQYF.

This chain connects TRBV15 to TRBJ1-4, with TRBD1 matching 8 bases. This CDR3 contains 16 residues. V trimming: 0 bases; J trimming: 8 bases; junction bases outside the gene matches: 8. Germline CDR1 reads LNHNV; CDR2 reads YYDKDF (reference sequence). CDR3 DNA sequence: TGTGCCACCAGCAGAGATCGACAGGGGCTTCGGGAAAAACTGTTTTTT. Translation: CATSRDRQGLREKLFF.

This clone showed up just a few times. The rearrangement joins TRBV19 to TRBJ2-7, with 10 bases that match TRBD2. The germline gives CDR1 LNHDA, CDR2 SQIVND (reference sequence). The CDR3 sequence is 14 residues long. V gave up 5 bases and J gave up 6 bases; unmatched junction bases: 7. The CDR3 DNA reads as TGTGCCAGTAGTCTACTAGCGGGACTTGGCGAGCAGTACTTC. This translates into CASSLLAGLGEQYF. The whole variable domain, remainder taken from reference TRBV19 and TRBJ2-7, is DGGITQSPKYLFRKEGQNVTLSCEQNLNHDAMYWYRQDPGQGLRLIYYSQIVNDFQKGDIAEGYSVSREKKESFPLTVTSAQKNPTAFYLCASSLLAGLGEQYFGPGTRLTVT.

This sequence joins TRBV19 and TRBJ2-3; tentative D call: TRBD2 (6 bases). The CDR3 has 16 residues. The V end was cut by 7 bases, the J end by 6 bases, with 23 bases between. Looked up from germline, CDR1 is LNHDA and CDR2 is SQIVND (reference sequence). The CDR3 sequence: CASTPLITSGADTQYF. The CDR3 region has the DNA TGTGCCAGTACCCCCCTCATAACCTCGGGAGCGGATACGCAGTATTTT.

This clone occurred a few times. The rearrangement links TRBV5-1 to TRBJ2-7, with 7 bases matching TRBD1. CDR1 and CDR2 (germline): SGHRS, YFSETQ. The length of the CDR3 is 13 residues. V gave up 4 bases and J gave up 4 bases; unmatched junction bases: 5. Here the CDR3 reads CASSEGQLYEQYF. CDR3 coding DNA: TGCGCCAGCAGCGAGGGACAGCTGTACGAGCAGTACTTC.

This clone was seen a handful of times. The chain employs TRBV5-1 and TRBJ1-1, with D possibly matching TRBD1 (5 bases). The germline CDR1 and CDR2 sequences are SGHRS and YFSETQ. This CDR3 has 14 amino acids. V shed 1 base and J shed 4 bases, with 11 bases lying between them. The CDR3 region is CASSLTGGGTEAFF. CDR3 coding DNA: TGCGCCAGCAGCTTGACGGGGGGTGGCACTGAAGCTTTCTTT.

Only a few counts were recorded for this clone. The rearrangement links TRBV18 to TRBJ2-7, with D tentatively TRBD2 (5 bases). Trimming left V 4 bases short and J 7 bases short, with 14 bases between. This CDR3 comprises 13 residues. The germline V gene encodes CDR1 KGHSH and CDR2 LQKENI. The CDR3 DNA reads TGTGCCAGCTCACGAGACTACCTCGGGGAGCAGTACTTC. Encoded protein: CASSRDYLGEQYF.

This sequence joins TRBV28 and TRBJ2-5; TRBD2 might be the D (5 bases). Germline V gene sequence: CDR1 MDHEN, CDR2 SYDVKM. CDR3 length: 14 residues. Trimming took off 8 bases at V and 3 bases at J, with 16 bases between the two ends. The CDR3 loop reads CASGAHSGEETQYF. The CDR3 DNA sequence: TGTGCCAGCGGCGCCCACAGCGGAGAAGAGACCCAGTACTTC.

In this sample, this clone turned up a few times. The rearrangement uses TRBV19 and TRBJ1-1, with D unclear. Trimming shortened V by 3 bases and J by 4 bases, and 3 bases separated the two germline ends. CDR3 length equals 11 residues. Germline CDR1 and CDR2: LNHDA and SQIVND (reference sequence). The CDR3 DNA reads TGTGCCAGTAGTATGCGCACTGAAGCTTTCTTT. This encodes CASSMRTEAFF.

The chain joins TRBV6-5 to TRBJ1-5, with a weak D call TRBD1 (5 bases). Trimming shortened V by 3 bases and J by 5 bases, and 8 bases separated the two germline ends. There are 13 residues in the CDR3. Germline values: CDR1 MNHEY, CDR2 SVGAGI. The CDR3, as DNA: TGTGCCAGCAGTTATGCGGGGGATCAGCCCCAGCATTTT. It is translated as CASSYAGDQPQHF.

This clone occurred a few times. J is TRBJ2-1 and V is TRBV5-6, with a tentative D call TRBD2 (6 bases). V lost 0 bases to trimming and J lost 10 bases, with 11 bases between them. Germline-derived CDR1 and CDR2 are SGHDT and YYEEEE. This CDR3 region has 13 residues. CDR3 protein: CASSLASGDEQFF. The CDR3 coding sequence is TGTGCCAGCAGCTTGGCCTCGGGGGACGAGCAGTTCTTC.

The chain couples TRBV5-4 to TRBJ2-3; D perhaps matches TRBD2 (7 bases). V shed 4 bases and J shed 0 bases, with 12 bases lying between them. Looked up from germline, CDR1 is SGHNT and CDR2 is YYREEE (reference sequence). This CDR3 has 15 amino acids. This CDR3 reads CASSPRGGSTDTQYF. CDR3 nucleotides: TGTGCCAGCAGCCCTAGGGGGGGAAGCACAGATACGCAGTATTTT.

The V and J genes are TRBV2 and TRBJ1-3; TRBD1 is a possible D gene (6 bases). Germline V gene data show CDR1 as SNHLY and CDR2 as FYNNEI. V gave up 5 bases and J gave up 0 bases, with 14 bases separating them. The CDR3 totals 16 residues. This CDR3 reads CASSRDGQSSGNTIYF. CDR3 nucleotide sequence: TGTGCCAGCAGTCGGGACGGACAGAGCTCTGGAAACACCATATATTTT.

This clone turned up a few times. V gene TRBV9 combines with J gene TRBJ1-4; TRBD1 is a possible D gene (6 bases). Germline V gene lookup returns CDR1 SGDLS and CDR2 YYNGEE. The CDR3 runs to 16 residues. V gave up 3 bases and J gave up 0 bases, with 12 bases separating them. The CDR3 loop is CASSARQDATNEKLFF. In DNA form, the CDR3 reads TGTGCCAGCAGCGCGAGACAGGATGCAACTAATGAAAAACTGTTTTTT.

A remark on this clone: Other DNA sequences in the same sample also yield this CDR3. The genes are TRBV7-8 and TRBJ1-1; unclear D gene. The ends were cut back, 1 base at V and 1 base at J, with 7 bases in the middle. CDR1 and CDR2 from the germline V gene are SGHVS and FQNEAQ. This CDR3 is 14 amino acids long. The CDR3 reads CASSLVSGNTEAFF. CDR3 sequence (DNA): TGTGCCAGCAGCTTAGTTTCAGGGAACACTGAAGCTTTCTTT.

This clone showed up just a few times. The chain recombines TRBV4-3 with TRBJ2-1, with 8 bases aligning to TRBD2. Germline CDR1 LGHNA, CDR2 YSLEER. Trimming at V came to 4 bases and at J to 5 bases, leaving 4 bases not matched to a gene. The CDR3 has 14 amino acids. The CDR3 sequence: CASSRLGGDNEQFF. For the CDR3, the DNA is TGCGCCAGCAGCCGACTCGGGGGGGACAATGAGCAGTTCTTC.

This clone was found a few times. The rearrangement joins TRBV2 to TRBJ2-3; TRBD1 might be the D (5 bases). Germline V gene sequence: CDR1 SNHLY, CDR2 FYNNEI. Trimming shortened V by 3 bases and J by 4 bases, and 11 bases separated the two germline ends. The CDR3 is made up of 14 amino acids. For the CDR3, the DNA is TGTGCCAGCAGTGATAACCAGGGCTCAGATACGCAGTATTTT. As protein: CASSDNQGSDTQYF.

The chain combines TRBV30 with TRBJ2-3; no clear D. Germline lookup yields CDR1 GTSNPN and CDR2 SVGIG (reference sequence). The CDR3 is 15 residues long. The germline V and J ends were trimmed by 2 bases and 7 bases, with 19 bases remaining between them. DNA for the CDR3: TGTGCCTGGAGTAATAGAGGCCTACTAATCAATACGCAGTATTTT. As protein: CAWSNRGLLINTQYF. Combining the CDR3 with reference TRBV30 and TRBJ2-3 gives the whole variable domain SQTIHQWPATLVQPVGSPLSLECTVEGTSNPNLYWYRQAAGRGLQLLFYSVGIGQISSEVPQNLSASRPQDRQFILSSKKLLLSDSGFYLCAWSNRGLLINTQYFGPGTRLTVL.

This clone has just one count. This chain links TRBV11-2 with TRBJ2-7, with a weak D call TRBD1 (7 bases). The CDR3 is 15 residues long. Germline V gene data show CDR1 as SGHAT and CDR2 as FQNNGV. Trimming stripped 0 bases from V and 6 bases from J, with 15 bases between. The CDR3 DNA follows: TGTGCCAGCAGCTTAGAGGGGGGACAGTTTGGCGAGCAGTACTTC. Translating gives CASSLEGGQFGEQYF.

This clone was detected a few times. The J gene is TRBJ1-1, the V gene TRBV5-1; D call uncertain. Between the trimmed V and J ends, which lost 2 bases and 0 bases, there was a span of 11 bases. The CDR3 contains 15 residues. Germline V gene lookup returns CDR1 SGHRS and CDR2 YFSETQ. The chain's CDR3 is CASSFAAEVNTEAFF. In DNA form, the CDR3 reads TGCGCCAGCAGCTTCGCGGCAGAGGTGAACACTGAAGCTTTCTTT.

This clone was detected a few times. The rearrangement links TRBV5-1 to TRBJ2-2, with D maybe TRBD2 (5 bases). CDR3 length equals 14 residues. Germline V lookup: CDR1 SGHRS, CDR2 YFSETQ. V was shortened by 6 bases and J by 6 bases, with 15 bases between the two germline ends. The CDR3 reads CASTPEGWSGELFF. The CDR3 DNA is TGCGCCAGCACCCCCGAGGGCTGGTCCGGGGAGCTGTTTTTT.